This T cell receptor (beta chain) was retrieved from a study of response to subunit inactivated influenza vaccine. This CDR3 spans 15 amino acids. The V end lost 4 bases, the J end lost 4 bases, and 16 bases lay between the germline ends. This clonotype was counted a few times. From the RT-PCR reads, TCRdb called clonotypes with MiXCR, one entry per CDR3 protein. This sample has approximately 530,000 distinct CDR3 sequences, with under 9% found just once. This sequence originates from a man between 50 and 75 years old who received an inactivated influenza vaccine. The source was PBMCs from blood, collected roughly 24 months after vaccination. J is TRBJ1-2 and V is TRBV12-3 or TRBV12-4; tentative D call: TRBD1 (6 bases). The CDR3: CASSSWQGLGYGYTF. DNA of the CDR3: TGTGCCAGCAGTTCATGGCAGGGGCTTGGCTATGGCTACACCTTC.